Listed below are T cell receptor beta chains from one sample, sequenced in a study of T cells in Graves' hyperthyroidism and ophthalmopathy. TCRdb passed the multiplex PCR reads through MiXCR, listing each CDR3 protein once. In the table there are a few hundred thousand distinct CDR3 sequences, 15% of which are singletons. The sequenced sample was blood. These receptors came from a woman aged 25 to 39 with Graves' hyperthyroidism. Both conserved end residues are trimmed from each CDR3. The order of the fields is V gene, J gene, CDR3 protein.

>TRBV14|TRBJ2-7
ASSQDETSGRYEQY
>TRBV5-8|TRBJ1-2
ASSTGTGSSVVYGYT
>TRBV4-1|TRBJ2-3
ASSQVSRTSGSTDTQY
>TRBV5-1|TRBJ2-5
ASSCLVSQETQY
>TRBV9|TRBJ2-7
ASSSGGLYEQY
>TRBV7-7|TRBJ2-5
ASSLGGYQETQY
>TRBV9|TRBJ2-5
ASSVAGSTETQY
>TRBV28|TRBJ1-5
ASSLSTGTGRQPQH
>TRBV24-1|TRBJ1-1
ATSGPGQGRNTEAF
>TRBV9|TRBJ1-4
ASSVGTGREKLF
>TRBV12-3/TRBV12-4|TRBJ1-2
ASSPGDRANYGYT
>TRBV3-1|TRBJ2-2
ASSQRTGRMDTGELF
>TRBV15|TRBJ1-1
ATGVGGKNTEAF
>TRBV19|TRBJ2-1
ASNAGLARHNEQF
>TRBV20-1|TRBJ1-5
SSQIKTGYSNQPQH
>TRBV30|TRBJ2-7
AWSVGPQGYEQY
>TRBV6-1|TRBJ1-2
ASSEYTSGVYT
>TRBV7-3|TRBJ2-3
ASSLLTGGGDTQY
>TRBV18|TRBJ2-3
ASSPDRMGTDTQY
>TRBV7-9|TRBJ2-7
ASSQAAQRESYEQY
>TRBV9|TRBJ2-1
ASSVAAAVAGNEQF
>TRBV20-1|TRBJ2-3
SARGPSGRAPDTQY
>TRBV4-2|TRBJ2-5
ASSQKTGGETQY
>TRBV3-1|TRBJ2-7
ASSQVEDTNYEQY
>TRBV7-9|TRBJ2-2
ASSQNAGGSGTGELF
>TRBV20-1|TRBJ1-4
SARGQRANEKLF
>TRBV7-8|TRBJ2-7
ASSFGQTYEQY